This TCR beta chain was sequenced during a study of T cells in tuberculosis (dated by TCRdb to between 2018 and 2020). Regarding the complete study: The study combined CD1B tetramers and high-throughput TCR immunosequencing to characterize T cells specific for the mycobacterial lipid antigen glucose monomycolate (GMM). With under twelve people per group, a South African clinical cohort compared IGRA-negative adolescents, IGRA-positive adolescents with latent tuberculosis, and adults with active tuberculosis.

In the germline V gene, CDR1 corresponds to SQVTM and CDR2 to ANQGSEA. Trimming removed 4 bases from V and 4 bases from J, leaving 16 bases between the germline ends. The CDR3 runs 14 residues from the cysteine to the phenylalanine. Of the read, only the CDR3 DNA is kept; its 42 bases are in frame from base 1. The research as a whole found: Shorter CDR3-alpha lengths in active tuberculosis patients partly drove the smaller NN-distances, and the TCR-beta difference was not statistically significant. Compared with IGRA-negative controls, TCR-alpha repertoires from active tuberculosis had smaller mean NN-distances to GMM-specific TCRs, which suggests that these TCRs underwent clonal expansion. With the diverse GMM-specific repertoire as input, a classifier achieved 87% accuracy (AUROC around 0.9), whereas GEM motif frequencies as input gave around 69% accuracy. Clinical samples were selected based on which cryopreserved specimens were available, and the active tuberculosis cases were adults whereas the controls were adolescents.

TCR libraries were generated with the immunoSEQ multiplex PCR assay, using TCR-beta and/or TCR-alpha/delta assays for each sample. The amplified TCR libraries were sequenced using the Illumina high-throughput platform. The source study handled its data this way. Clustering and dimensionality reduction were performed using pairwise TCRdist distances among GMM-specific receptors from ex vivo sorted or in vitro expanded T cells. Each clinical repertoire received a mean NN-distance score, defined as the average TCRdist to the nearest 10% of tetramer-positive reference sequences. GEM TCR motif frequency was computed as the fraction of unique TCRs matching known GEM sequences by V/J usage and CDR3 length. Active tuberculosis was classified by linear discriminant analysis with leave-one-out cross-validation, implemented in scikit-learn. Held by TCRdb, this immuneACCESS table contains in-frame sequences only and omits some clones. Under half of the omission traces to an unresolved V gene where checked; the cause of the rest is unknown. From that table come the V and J calls and clone size; the DNA was used to work out D and trimming. Counted in this sample were around 45,000 clones; around 94% of them appeared once. The top ten clonotypes cover about 2% of the sample.

About this clone itself: Its antigen is currently not known. No qualities accompany the bases; no much larger clone lies one base away.

At study entry, adolescents were screened for latent tuberculosis infection using a tuberculin skin test and the QuantiFERON-TB GOLD In-Tube IGRA. Immunosequencing was performed on unsorted cryopreserved PBMC and covered around 91,000 T cells per clinical donor on average. Eleven high schools in the Worcester region of the Western Cape, South Africa, served as enrollment sites for adolescents aged 12 to 18 years. Around 10 adolescents infected with M. tuberculosis and around ten uninfected adolescents were chosen and matched for age and sex. PBMC from adolescents were isolated by density centrifugation from freshly drawn heparinized blood and were then cryopreserved.

The sequencing sample was made of PBMCs. The chain joins TRBV29-1 to TRBJ1-1, with the D gene not clear enough to name. The sequence was obtained from a donor aged 10 to 29 with latent tuberculosis or without tuberculosis infection. Some clones in this sample may be carry-over from other donors' samples. The CDR3 sequence is CSVGFLVVSTEAFF. Read as DNA, the sequence is TGCAGCGTTGGATTCCTCGTGGTGAGCACTGAAGCTTTCTTT.